These T cell receptor beta chains were read from a single sample in a study of T cell responses to AZD1222 COVID-19 vaccine. TCRdb keeps only in-frame clones here, not all; method: immunoSEQ multiplex PCR. The sample holds approximately 150,000 clones; roughly nine tenths are singletons and the top ten take roughly 1.7%. This specimen was peripheral blood, taken on day 0 of AZD1222 vaccination. The receptor set was obtained from an adult in good health. Each CDR3 is given with its conserved first and last residue. The order of the fields is V gene, clone size, J gene, D gene, CDR3 protein, CDR3 DNA. A D gene is named only where the DNA matches it firmly. Size tells how often a clone was seen (once, few, many) or the class of an expanded clone, and some rows leave it out.

>TRBV5-6|NA|TRBJ1-4|NA
CASSLGGYEKLFF
TGTGCCAGCAGCTTGGGGGGATATGAAAAACTGTTTTTT
>TRBV6-1|NA|TRBJ2-3|TRBD2
CASSAGTSGRASDTQYF
TGTGCCAGCAGTGCCGGGACTAGCGGGAGGGCCTCAGATACGCAGTATTTT
>TRBV9|NA|TRBJ1-6|NA
CASSESDGVVLSPLHF
TGTGCCAGCAGCGAGTCGGACGGGGTTGTATTGTCACCCCTCCACTTT
>TRBV6-5|NA|TRBJ1-3|NA
CASRVSTGNTIYF
TGTGCCTCTCGGGTATCAACCGGAAACACCATATATTTT
>TRBV21-1|NA|TRBJ1-2|NA
CASSIQGQGAGGYTF
TGTGCCAGCAGCATTCAGGGACAGGGAGCTGGGGGCTACACCTTC
>TRBV7-9|NA|TRBJ1-1|NA
CASSYSGGLQRTEAFF
TGTGCCAGCAGCTACTCGGGGGGACTCCAGCGGACTGAAGCTTTCTTT
>TRBV7-8|NA|TRBJ2-5|TRBD1
CASSLTGVQETQYF
TGTGCCAGCAGCCTAACAGGGGTACAAGAGACCCAGTACTTC
>TRBV28|NA|TRBJ2-7|NA
CASSLAAVGEQYF
TGTGCCAGCAGTTTAGCGGCCGTAGGGGAGCAGTACTTC
>TRBV27|NA|TRBJ2-4|NA
CASTPTGRLAKNIQYF
TGTGCCAGCACTCCCACCGGGAGACTAGCCAAAAACATTCAGTACTTC
>TRBV5-1|NA|TRBJ1-4|TRBD1
CASRTGTGSEKLFF
TGCGCCAGCAGAACCGGGACAGGGTCTGAAAAACTGTTTTTT
>TRBV6-6|NA|TRBJ1-3|NA
CASSHDSSGNTIYF
TGTGCCAGCAGTCACGACAGCTCTGGAAACACCATATATTTT
>TRBV5-5|NA|TRBJ1-4|NA
CASSLSARGPNEKLFF
TGTGCCAGCAGCTTGAGCGCGCGGGGGCCTAATGAAAAACTGTTTTTT
>TRBV5-6|NA|TRBJ2-3|NA
CASKLARGGTDTQYF
TGTGCCAGCAAGCTTGCCCGAGGAGGCACAGATACGCAGTATTTT
>TRBV5-1|NA|TRBJ2-1|NA
CASSPKMRGTSYNEQFF
TGCGCCAGCAGCCCCAAGATGCGGGGCACTTCTTACAATGAGCAGTTCTTC
>TRBV19|NA|TRBJ2-7|TRBD1
CASSTGQSTTYEQYF
TGTGCCAGTAGTACGGGACAGTCAACTACCTACGAGCAGTACTTC
>TRBV5-5|NA|TRBJ1-4|TRBD1
CASHHDRDGEKLFF
TGTGCCAGCCATCATGACAGGGATGGTGAAAAACTGTTTTTT
>TRBV7-3|NA|TRBJ2-2|TRBD2
CASSLITSGSAGELFF
TGTGCCAGCAGCTTAATAACTAGCGGGAGCGCCGGGGAGCTGTTTTTT
>TRBV25-1|NA|TRBJ1-1|NA
CASSEYQTEPMNTEAFF
TGTGCCAGCAGTGAATATCAGACAGAGCCCATGAACACTGAAGCTTTCTTT
>TRBV19|NA|TRBJ2-7|TRBD2
CASSMRLAGVVYASSYEQYF
TGTGCCAGTAGTATGAGACTAGCGGGAGTCGTGTACGCCAGCTCCTACGAGCAGTACTTC
>TRBV27|NA|TRBJ2-1|TRBD2
CASSLPQLAGGYNEQFF
TGTGCCAGCAGTTTACCCCAACTAGCGGGAGGATACAATGAGCAGTTCTTC
>TRBV10-3|NA|TRBJ1-4|NA
CAISESTGEGGEKLFF
TGTGCCATCAGTGAGTCGACAGGAGAAGGGGGGGAAAAACTGTTTTTT
>TRBV7-3|NA|TRBJ2-7|NA
CASSYQPGTLEQYF
TGTGCCAGCAGCTACCAACCGGGAACCTTGGAGCAGTACTTC
>TRBV4-2|NA|TRBJ2-3|TRBD2
CASSQEGIAGEGTDTQYF
TGTGCCAGCAGCCAAGAGGGGATAGCGGGGGAGGGCACAGATACGCAGTATTTT
>TRBV3-1/TRBV3-2|NA|TRBJ2-5|TRBD1
CASSQEVQGDETQYF
TGTGCCAGCAGCCAAGAAGTACAGGGGGACGAGACCCAGTACTTC
>TRBV9|NA|TRBJ1-1|NA
CASSVITEAFF
TGTGCCAGCAGCGTTATTACTGAAGCTTTCTTT
>TRBV6-5|NA|TRBJ1-4|NA
CASSYYGSTNEKLFF
TGTGCCAGCAGTTACTATGGGTCTACTAATGAAAAACTGTTTTTT
>TRBV9|NA|TRBJ2-2|NA
CASSVGTGELFF
TGTGCCAGCAGCGTCGGGACCGGGGAGCTGTTTTTT
>TRBV5-1|NA|TRBJ2-7|TRBD1
CASSLRDRAYEQYF
TGCGCCAGCAGCTTAAGAGACAGGGCATACGAGCAGTACTTC
>TRBV21-1|NA|TRBJ1-1|NA
CASSKAGGGNTEAFF
TGTGCCAGCAGCAAAGCGGGCGGGGGGAACACTGAAGCTTTCTTT
>TRBV27|NA|TRBJ2-3|NA
CAKGQRAASTDTQYF
TGTGCCAAAGGGCAGCGGGCGGCCAGCACAGATACGCAGTATTTT
>TRBV19|NA|TRBJ1-5|NA
CASSIVVGGNRNQPQHF
TGTGCCAGTAGTATAGTGGTGGGCGGGAACAGGAATCAGCCCCAGCATTTT
>TRBV7-6|NA|TRBJ2-7|TRBD1
CASSLDRGFSYEQYF
TGTGCCAGCAGCTTAGACAGGGGGTTCTCCTACGAGCAGTACTTC
>TRBV3-1/TRBV3-2|NA|TRBJ1-5|NA
CASSLSAARRGQPQHF
TGTGCCAGCAGCCTCTCGGCGGCCCGGCGTGGTCAGCCCCAGCATTTT
>TRBV30|NA|TRBJ2-4|NA
CAWIGGSKNIQYF
TGTGCCTGGATTGGGGGGTCCAAAAACATTCAGTACTTC
>TRBV30|once|TRBJ2-5|NA
CAWSLVETQYF
TGTGCCTGGAGCCTTGTAGAGACCCAGTACTTC
>TRBV29-1|once|TRBJ1-2|TRBD1
CSVEAADRDYGYTF
TGCAGCGTTGAAGCCGCGGACAGGGACTATGGCTACACCTTC
>TRBV5-6|NA|TRBJ1-3|NA
CASSSLRADSGNTIYF
TGTGCCAGCAGCTCACTTAGGGCCGACTCTGGAAACACCATATATTTT
>TRBV5-1|NA|TRBJ1-6|TRBD1
CASSSTGPENNSPLHF
TGCGCCAGCAGCTCGACAGGGCCCGAAAATAATTCACCCCTCCACTTT
>TRBV12-3/TRBV12-4|NA|TRBJ2-3|NA
CASTRQRGDTQYF
TGTGCCAGCACCCGACAGCGTGGAGATACGCAGTATTTT
>TRBV9|NA|TRBJ2-7|NA
CASSAGPDYEQYF
TGTGCCAGCAGCGCGGGGCCTGACTACGAGCAGTACTTC
>TRBV5-1|once|TRBJ2-7|TRBD1
CASSFYRGSYEQYF
TGCGCCAGCAGCTTCTACAGGGGCTCCTACGAGCAGTACTTC
>TRBV24-1|NA|TRBJ2-6|NA
CATSDPWEGGISGANVLTF
TGTGCCACCAGTGATCCGTGGGAGGGGGGAATCTCTGGGGCCAACGTCCTGACTTTC
>TRBV30|once|TRBJ2-7|TRBD2
CAWSGGTNEQYF
TGTGCCTGGTCGGGAGGGACAAACGAGCAGTACTTC
>TRBV29-1|NA|TRBJ1-2|TRBD1
CSVFSGTATRYGYTF
TGCAGCGTCTTCTCTGGGACAGCCACCCGCTATGGCTACACCTTC
>TRBV28|NA|TRBJ1-5|TRBD1
CASSERTGYQPQHF
TGTGCCAGCAGTGAAAGGACAGGATACCAGCCCCAGCATTTT
>TRBV25-1|NA|TRBJ1-1|NA
CASSEGGGFTEAFF
TGTGCCAGCAGTGAAGGGGGGGGATTCACTGAAGCTTTCTTT
>TRBV4-1|NA|TRBJ1-6|TRBD1
CASRLTGVNSPLHF
TGCGCCAGCCGCCTGACAGGGGTAAATTCACCCCTCCACTTT
>TRBV19|NA|TRBJ1-2|NA
CASSIVLGGGYTF
TGTGCCAGTAGTATAGTGCTCGGAGGTGGCTACACCTTC
>TRBV4-1|NA|TRBJ2-1|TRBD2
CASSNGLAEYNEQFF
TGCGCCAGCAGCAATGGACTAGCGGAATACAATGAGCAGTTCTTC
>TRBV28|NA|TRBJ2-3|NA
CASSLGGTDTQYF
TGTGCCAGCAGTTTAGGCGGCACAGATACGCAGTATTTT
>TRBV10-2|NA|TRBJ1-2|TRBD1
CASSGTGKGYTF
TGCGCCAGCAGTGGGACAGGGAAAGGCTACACCTTC
>TRBV5-3|NA|TRBJ1-1|NA
CARSGQNTEAFF
TGTGCCAGAAGCGGACAGAACACTGAAGCTTTCTTT
>TRBV28|once|TRBJ2-7|NA
CASSLVVGYEQYF
TGTGCCAGCAGTCTGGTGGTCGGTTACGAGCAGTACTTC
>TRBV27|NA|TRBJ1-1|NA
CASGSQRMNTEAFF
TGTGCCAGCGGTTCGCAGCGAATGAACACTGAAGCTTTCTTT
>TRBV3-1/TRBV3-2|NA|TRBJ1-6|NA
CASSQDRRSNSPLHF
TGTGCCAGCAGCCAAGATCGCCGGTCGAATTCACCCCTCCACTTT